This T cell receptor (beta chain) derives from a study of T cell repertoires in cytomegalovirus infection. Study in general: Well-studied HLA-B-restricted CMV epitopes were used in the study alongside recently identified HLA-C-restricted ones. From public TCR beta signatures came an indication of both CMV infection and matching HLA type. Study-wide findings and caveats: Cumulative frequency of public TCR beta families picked out carriers of CMV plus the relevant HLA.

MiXCR, applied by TCRdb to the reads, yields one record per CDR3 protein. The sample has roughly 860,000 distinct CDR3 sequences; 32% are singletons. The CDR3 sequence is 11 residues long. Losses at the gene ends were 6 bases for V and 6 bases for J; bases not matched to a gene: 1. The germline V gene encodes CDR1 SQVTM and CDR2 ANQGSEA. Worth noting for this clonotype: The antigen remains undetermined.

This TCR derives from a human donor in good health (CMV status not recorded). Some clones in this sample may be carry-over from other donors' samples. The source material was cultured CD8+ T cells from PBMCs, sampled from culture after CMV antigen stimulation. The gene calls are TRBV29-1 and TRBJ2-7, with 11 bases matching TRBD1. CDR3 nucleotides: TGCAGCGTAGGGACAGGGGGCGAGCAGTACTTC. This gives the protein CSVGTGGEQYF.